This T cell receptor beta chain was retrieved from a study of early T cells in non-severe SARS-CoV-2 infection. For the study at large: The study sequenced bulk RNA from unsorted whole blood, with chains unpaired. Findings and caveats of the study: Matches to VDJdb favored anti-spike CD8 responses and missed private and CD4 specificities.

At least ten counts were recorded for this clonotype. Its target is not known. MiXCR was run by TCRdb on the 5' RACE reads, yielding one entry per CDR3 protein. The sample contains approximately 70,000 distinct CDR3 sequences, over 10% of which appear only once. V was shortened by 1 base and J by 0 bases, with 15 bases between the two germline ends. Germline CDR1 and CDR2: KGHSH and LQKENI. The CDR3 contains 17 residues. This TCR derives from an adult who was a healthcare worker with PCR-confirmed SARS-CoV-2 infection or an uninfected control (not recorded which). Sequenced: whole blood. The chain links TRBV18 to TRBJ1-1; no reliable D call. CDR3 nucleotide sequence: TGTGCCAGCTCACCACAATCGTCAACAGCCTTGAACACTGAAGCTTTCTTT. Amino acids: CASSPQSSTALNTEAFF. Variable domain in full (rest from reference TRBV18 and TRBJ1-1): NAGVMQNPRHLVRRRGQEARLRCSPMKGHSHVYWYRQLPEEGLKFMVYLQKENIIDESGMPKERFSAEFPKEGPSILRIQQVVRGDSAAYFCASSPQSSTALNTEAFFGQGTRLTVV.